A selection of T cell receptor beta chains follows, all from one sample in a study of T cell clonotyping in hematopoietic cell transplantation. Repertoires were generated with immunoSEQ multiplex PCR, while TCRdb's copy carries only in-frame clones and drops some. Of 10,000 to 15,000 clones listed, roughly 92% are singletons. Sample: PBMCs, taken 100 days after allogeneic stem cell transplant. The receptors were gathered from a female patient aged 50-59 years who had an allogeneic stem cell transplant from an unrelated donor, so the T cells may come from the graft donor. Some clones in this sample may be carry-over from other donors' samples. The CDR3 runs from the conserved cysteine through the conserved F or W. D genes are given only for firm matches. Rows give clone size only sometimes, using once, few, many, or a class for an expanded clone.

len | j_gene | d_gene | v_gene | abundance | CDR3aa | CDR3nt
18 | TRBJ2-3 | - | TRBV4-3 | - | CASSPQPPTRLNTDTQYF | TGCGCCAGCAGCCCACAACCCCCAACTAGGCTAAACACAGATACGCAGTATTTT
14 | TRBJ2-3 | - | TRBV5-1 | - | CASSRDGNTDTQYF | TGCGCCAGCAGCCGGGACGGCAACACAGATACGCAGTATTTT
15 | TRBJ1-3 | - | TRBV14 | - | CASSQVTTSGNTIYF | TGTGCCAGCAGCCAAGTAACGACCTCTGGAAACACCATATATTTT
15 | TRBJ2-7 | - | TRBV5-1 | - | CASSLGTGSPYEQYF | TGCGCCAGCAGCTTGGGGACGGGCTCCCCCTACGAGCAGTACTTC
15 | TRBJ2-7 | TRBD1 | TRBV28 | - | CASRGPGTGRYEQYF | TGTGCCAGCAGGGGGCCCGGGACAGGACGCTACGAGCAGTACTTC
15 | TRBJ2-3 | - | TRBV28 | - | CASSSRAWYTDTQYF | TGTGCCAGCAGCTCACGGGCGTGGTACACAGATACGCAGTATTTT
17 | TRBJ2-7 | TRBD2 | TRBV5-4 | - | CASSLGLSSGSSYEQYF | TGTGCCAGCAGCTTGGGCTTATCGAGCGGGAGCTCCTACGAGCAGTACTTC
14 | TRBJ1-2 | - | TRBV16 | - | CASSQTSGTFGYTF | TGTGCCAGCAGCCAAACTTCCGGGACGTTCGGCTACACCTTC
15 | TRBJ1-5 | - | TRBV2 | once | CASNFWGGSDQPQHF | TGTGCCAGCAACTTCTGGGGAGGGTCCGATCAGCCCCAGCATTTT
14 | TRBJ1-5 | TRBD1 | TRBV28 | few | CASRGTGSNQPQHF | TGTGCCAGCAGGGGGACAGGGTCCAATCAGCCCCAGCATTTT
13 | TRBJ1-6 | - | TRBV27 | once | CASLGSYNSPLHF | TGTGCCAGCCTCGGGTCCTATAATTCACCCCTCCACTTT
16 | TRBJ2-7 | TRBD2 | TRBV28 | - | CASSPPPGLANYEQYF | TGTGCCAGCAGCCCCCCCCCGGGACTAGCCAACTACGAGCAGTACTTC
14 | TRBJ2-1 | - | TRBV13 | - | CASSPKDGHNEQFF | TGTGCCAGCAGCCCTAAGGACGGCCACAATGAGCAGTTCTTC
16 | TRBJ1-2 | - | TRBV4-2 | - | CASSQASVTVNYGYTF | TGTGCCAGCAGCCAAGCATCAGTGACAGTTAACTATGGCTACACCTTC
14 | TRBJ1-2 | - | TRBV25-1 | - | CASSALGQQGGYTF | TGTGCTAGCAGTGCACTCGGACAGCAGGGTGGCTACACCTTC
14 | TRBJ1-1 | - | TRBV9 | - | CASSVTEGYTEAFF | TGTGCCAGCAGCGTAACAGAAGGGTACACTGAAGCTTTCTTT
16 | TRBJ1-5 | - | TRBV2 | once | CASSEMGWGGNQPQHF | TGTGCCAGCAGTGAAATGGGCTGGGGCGGCAATCAGCCCCAGCATTTT
12 | TRBJ2-5 | - | TRBV27 | - | CASSSGPRTQYF | TGTGCCAGCAGTTCAGGTCCCAGGACCCAGTACTTC
13 | TRBJ1-2 | - | TRBV10-1 | - | CASSESSSTGYTF | TGCGCCAGCAGTGAGTCGAGCTCGACGGGCTACACCTTC
14 | TRBJ2-7 | - | TRBV7-7 | - | CASSPRQGSGEQYF | TGTGCCAGCAGCCCCAGGCAGGGAAGTGGCGAGCAGTACTTC
15 | TRBJ1-1 | - | TRBV7-8 | - | CASSKGIGGDTEAFF | TGTGCCAGCAGTAAAGGGATAGGTGGGGACACTGAAGCTTTCTTT
16 | TRBJ1-1 | TRBD1 | TRBV5-6 | once | CASEPRPGTENTEAFF | TGTGCCAGCGAGCCCCGCCCCGGGACAGAGAACACTGAAGCTTTCTTT
12 | TRBJ2-1 | - | TRBV6-1 | - | CASNRVNNEQFF | TGTGCCAGCAACAGAGTTAACAATGAGCAGTTCTTC
14 | TRBJ1-1 | - | TRBV5-4 | - | CASSFTAGISEAFF | TGTGCCAGCAGCTTCACTGCAGGGATTTCTGAAGCTTTCTTT
13 | TRBJ2-7 | - | TRBV27 | - | CASRAAGAYEQYF | TGTGCCAGCAGGGCGGCAGGGGCCTACGAGCAGTACTTC
16 | TRBJ2-3 | TRBD1 | TRBV29-1 | - | CSVEDQKTGGTDTQYF | TGCAGCGTTGAAGATCAAAAGACAGGGGGCACAGATACGCAGTATTTT
13 | TRBJ2-7 | - | TRBV30 | - | CAWSRGDLYEQYF | TGTGCCTGGAGTAGAGGGGATCTGTACGAGCAGTACTTC
13 | TRBJ2-7 | TRBD2 | TRBV28 | - | CAHRASGRYEQYF | TGTGCCCACAGGGCTAGCGGGAGGTACGAGCAGTACTTC
13 | TRBJ2-3 | - | TRBV27 | - | CASRRAAADTQYF | TGTGCCAGCAGGAGGGCGGCGGCGGATACGCAGTATTTT
11 | TRBJ1-1 | - | TRBV10-2 | - | CASRGETEAFF | TGCGCCAGCAGGGGTGAAACTGAAGCTTTCTTT
14 | TRBJ2-5 | TRBD1 | TRBV7-8 | - | CASSWEGGRETQYF | TGTGCCAGCAGCTGGGAAGGGGGCAGGGAGACCCAGTACTTC
14 | TRBJ1-3 | - | TRBV5-4 | - | CASSPGLYGNTIYF | TGTGCCAGCAGCCCGGGTCTATACGGAAACACCATATATTTT
14 | TRBJ2-3 | - | TRBV6-4 | - | CASSLMGGADTQYF | TGTGCCAGCAGTCTCATGGGAGGAGCAGATACGCAGTATTTT
17 | TRBJ1-1 | - | TRBV15 | - | CATSRDRKGRGNTEAFF | TGTGCCACCAGCAGAGATCGAAAGGGCAGGGGGAACACTGAAGCTTTCTTT
12 | TRBJ2-3 | - | TRBV27 | - | CASTSSLDTQYF | TGTGCCAGCACAAGTTCTCTGGATACGCAGTATTTT
17 | TRBJ2-5 | TRBD1 | TRBV7-8 | - | CASSLVDRGTSQETQYF | TGTGCCAGCAGCTTAGTTGACAGGGGTACTAGCCAAGAGACCCAGTACTTC
14 | TRBJ2-7 | - | TRBV15 | - | CATSTTRSSYEQYF | TGTGCCACCAGCACGACCAGGAGCTCCTACGAGCAGTACTTC
13 | TRBJ1-2 | - | TRBV6-5 | - | CASSLGQTYGYTF | TGTGCCAGCAGTCTAGGACAGACCTATGGCTACACCTTC
14 | TRBJ2-3 | - | TRBV7-2 | - | CASKSLLGPDTQYF | TGTGCCAGCAAATCTCTCCTCGGGCCAGATACGCAGTATTTT
15 | TRBJ1-4 | TRBD1 | TRBV6-5 | - | CASSVGQGSGEKLFF | TGTGCCAGCAGTGTGGGACAGGGTAGCGGTGAAAAACTGTTTTTT
15 | TRBJ2-3 | - | TRBV30 | - | CAWSVLATSTDTQYF | TGTGCCTGGAGTGTACTTGCGACTAGCACAGATACGCAGTATTTT
17 | TRBJ2-2 | TRBD1 | TRBV6-4 | - | CASSDTGQDRGTGELFF | TGTGCCAGCAGTGACACCGGACAGGACAGGGGCACCGGGGAGCTGTTTTTT
12 | TRBJ2-3 | - | TRBV30 | - | CAWSVTRDTQYF | TGTGCCTGGAGTGTGACCCGAGATACGCAGTATTTT
12 | TRBJ2-7 | - | TRBV11-2 | - | CASSLTRGEQYF | TGTGCCAGCAGCTTAACGAGAGGAGAACAGTACTTC
16 | TRBJ2-6 | - | TRBV5-4 | - | CASSFRKSSGANVLTF | TGTGCCAGCAGCTTTAGAAAAAGCTCTGGGGCCAACGTCCTGACTTTC
15 | TRBJ2-2 | - | TRBV6-5 | - | CASSYSQFSPRELFF | TGTGCCAGCAGTTACTCACAATTCAGTCCGCGGGAGCTGTTTTTT
14 | TRBJ1-1 | - | TRBV7-3 | - | CASSPGQGHTEAFF | TGTGCCAGCAGCCCCGGACAAGGGCACACTGAAGCTTTCTTT
13 | TRBJ1-1 | - | TRBV30 | - | CAWTTGMDTEAFF | TGTGCCTGGACAACAGGGATGGACACTGAAGCTTTCTTT
16 | TRBJ1-5 | TRBD1 | TRBV4-1 | - | CASSKEGTGVNQPQHF | TGCGCCAGCAGCAAAGAGGGGACAGGGGTCAATCAGCCCCAGCATTTT
18 | TRBJ2-2 | TRBD2 | TRBV19 | - | CASIPTSGRYPSTGELFF | TGTGCCAGTATCCCCACTAGCGGGAGGTATCCGAGCACCGGGGAGCTGTTTTTT
15 | TRBJ2-1 | - | TRBV5-1 | - | CASSLAGSSYNEQFF | TGCGCCAGCAGCTTGGCAGGGAGCTCCTACAATGAGCAGTTCTTC
13 | TRBJ1-1 | - | TRBV30 | - | CAWGRQSHTEAFF | TGTGCCTGGGGGAGACAGTCCCACACTGAAGCTTTCTTT
13 | TRBJ1-4 | - | TRBV27 | - | CASPDATNEKLFF | TGTGCCAGCCCGGATGCAACTAATGAAAAACTGTTTTTT
15 | TRBJ2-7 | TRBD1 | TRBV6-5 | - | CASSYGTGGWGEQYF | TGTGCCAGCAGTTACGGGACAGGGGGCTGGGGTGAGCAGTACTTC
11 | TRBJ1-1 | - | TRBV10-3 | - | CAISVGGDAFF | TGTGCCATCAGTGTAGGAGGCGACGCTTTCTTT
12 | TRBJ2-3 | - | TRBV29-1 | - | CSVTLAPDTQYF | TGCAGCGTTACACTAGCTCCAGATACGCAGTATTTT
13 | TRBJ2-7 | - | TRBV10-3 | - | CAISGPGVYEQYF | TGTGCCATCAGTGGACCTGGGGTTTACGAGCAGTACTTC